This is a list of T cell receptor beta chains from one sample in a study of shared clonotypes between healthy human individuals. Data came from immunoSEQ multiplex PCR; TCRdb stores just in-frame clones and leaves some out. The sample yields approximately 1,500,000 clones, more than 95% seen once. Sequences were obtained from naive CD4+ T cells sorted from blood. The source is a man younger than 45 in good health. Both conserved end residues are part of each CDR3. The size field is filled for only some rows; it gives once, few, many or a size class.

V | size | CDR3
TRBV28 | NA | CASSLPGTGDVYGYTF
TRBV6-4 | NA | CASSEEGGTTEAFF
TRBV5-4 | NA | CASSLAGRTYNEQFF
TRBV6-1 | NA | CASSDLRDSKAFF
TRBV7-6 | NA | CASSSQPGLVRRFMETQYF
TRBV7-3 | NA | CASSLSGSTDTQYF
TRBV2 | NA | CASSTVFTDTQYF
TRBV11-3 | NA | CASSRDRDSYEQYF
TRBV6-5 | NA | CASRPRTGLPQHF
TRBV18 | once | CASSPAGTYGYTF
TRBV6-1 | NA | CASSRQGPDTEAFF
TRBV5-1 | NA | CASSFGGPTTDTQYF
TRBV14 | NA | CASSQRGTYEQYF